This T cell receptor (beta chain) was retrieved from a study of T cells in Graves' hyperthyroidism and ophthalmopathy. The study, taken as a whole, reports: Most expanded thyroid clonotypes above 0.001 also appeared in blood.

CDR1 and CDR2 (germline): GTSNPN, SVGIG (reference sequence). The ends were cut back, 2 bases at V and 5 bases at J, with 15 bases in the middle. The length of the CDR3 is 14 residues. Using RNA transcripts as the source, TCR beta CDR3 regions were amplified. RT-PCR in the first round (using the HTBI primer set) targeted the TCR CDR3. TCRdb re-called the multiplex PCR reads through MiXCR, storing one row per CDR3 protein. The data show some 690,000 distinct CDR3 sequences, with roughly 17% seen just once and 15% to 19% held by the top ten. The patients, who ranged from 18 to 65 in age, presented with newly diagnosed hyperthyroidism lasting under 2 months. Details on this clonotype: Its specificity is not known.

The sequence came from a man aged 50 to 59 with Graves' hyperthyroidism. The material sequenced was blood. V and J are TRBV30 and TRBJ1-1; a weak D match, TRBD1 (5 bases). The CDR3 DNA follows: TGTGCCTGGAGTTGGGGACCCAAGGGAACTGAAGCTTTCTTT. Residues: CAWSWGPKGTEAFF.